This entry concerns a single T cell receptor beta chain. Its antigen is unidentified. Sequenced by immunoSEQ multiplex PCR; TCRdb stores in-frame clones only, minus some. The sample has 30,000 to 45,000 clones, roughly four fifths seen once. The V gene lost 10 bases and the J gene lost 8 bases, with 17 bases spanning the gap. Germline V lookup: CDR1 SEHNR, CDR2 FQNEAQ (reference sequence). The length of the CDR3 is 13 residues. This sample was taken from a study of Siglec-9 on CD8 T cells in melanoma. Study findings and constraints: Siglec-9 reportedly marks and regulates an effector memory CD8+ T-cell subset apparently accumulating in melanoma tumors.

The sequence was collected from a human donor in good health. Sequencing used Siglec-9- CD8+ T cells sorted from blood. The chain is built from TRBV7-9 and TRBJ1-4; the D gene is possibly TRBD1 (5 bases). The CDR3 DNA reads TGTGCCACACCCCGGGACGAGGGGGAAAAACTGTTTTTT. Translated: CATPRDEGEKLFF.